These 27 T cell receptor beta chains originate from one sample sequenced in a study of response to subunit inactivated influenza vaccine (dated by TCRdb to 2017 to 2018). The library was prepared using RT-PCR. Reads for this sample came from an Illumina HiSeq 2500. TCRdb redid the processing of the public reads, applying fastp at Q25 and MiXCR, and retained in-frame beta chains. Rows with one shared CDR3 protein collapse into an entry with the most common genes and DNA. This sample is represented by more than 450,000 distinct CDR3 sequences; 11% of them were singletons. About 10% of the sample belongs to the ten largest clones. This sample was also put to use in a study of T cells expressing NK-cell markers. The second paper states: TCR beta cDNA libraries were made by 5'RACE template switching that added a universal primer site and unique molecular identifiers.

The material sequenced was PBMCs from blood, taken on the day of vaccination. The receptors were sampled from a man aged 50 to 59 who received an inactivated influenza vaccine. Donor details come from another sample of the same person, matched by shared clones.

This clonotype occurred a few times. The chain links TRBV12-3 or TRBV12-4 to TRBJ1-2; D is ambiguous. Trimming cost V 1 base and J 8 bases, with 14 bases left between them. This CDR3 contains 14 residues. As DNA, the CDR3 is TGTGCCAGCAGTTTAGATCCGTCAGTTAAAGGCTACACCTTC. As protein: CASSLDPSVKGYTF.

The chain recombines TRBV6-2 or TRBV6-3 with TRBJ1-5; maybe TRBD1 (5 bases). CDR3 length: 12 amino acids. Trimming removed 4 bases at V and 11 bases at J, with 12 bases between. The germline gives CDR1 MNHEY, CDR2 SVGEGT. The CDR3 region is CASSSGAWAQHF. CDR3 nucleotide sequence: TGTGCCAGCAGTTCCGGGGCTTGGGCCCAGCATTTT.

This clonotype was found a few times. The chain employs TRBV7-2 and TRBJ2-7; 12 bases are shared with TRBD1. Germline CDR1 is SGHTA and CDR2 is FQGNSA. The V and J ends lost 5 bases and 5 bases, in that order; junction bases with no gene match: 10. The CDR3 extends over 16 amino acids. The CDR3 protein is CASSLIGTGGFNEQYF. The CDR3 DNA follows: TGTGCCAGCAGCCTCATTGGGACAGGGGGCTTCAACGAGCAGTACTTC.

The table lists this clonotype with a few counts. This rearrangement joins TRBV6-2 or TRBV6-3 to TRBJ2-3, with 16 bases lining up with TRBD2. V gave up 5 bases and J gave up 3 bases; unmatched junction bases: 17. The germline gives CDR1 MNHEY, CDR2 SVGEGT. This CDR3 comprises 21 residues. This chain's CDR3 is CASSTRPVPGLAGGPTDTQYF. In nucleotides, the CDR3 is TGTGCCAGCAGTACGCGACCAGTCCCGGGACTAGCGGGAGGGCCGACAGATACGCAGTATTTT.

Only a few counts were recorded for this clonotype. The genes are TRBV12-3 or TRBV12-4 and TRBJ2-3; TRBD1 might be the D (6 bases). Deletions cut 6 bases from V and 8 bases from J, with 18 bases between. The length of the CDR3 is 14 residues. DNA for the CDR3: TGTGCCAGCAGCCCGCAGAACAGGGCCGGTACGCAGTATTTT. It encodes CASSPQNRAGTQYF.

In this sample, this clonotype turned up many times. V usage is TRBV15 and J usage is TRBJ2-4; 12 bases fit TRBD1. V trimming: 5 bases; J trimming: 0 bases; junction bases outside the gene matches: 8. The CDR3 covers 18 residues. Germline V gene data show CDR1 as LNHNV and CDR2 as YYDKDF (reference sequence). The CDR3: CATSVGTGGSLAKNIQYF. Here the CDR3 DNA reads TGTGCCACCAGCGTCGGGACAGGGGGCTCCTTAGCCAAAAACATTCAGTACTTC.

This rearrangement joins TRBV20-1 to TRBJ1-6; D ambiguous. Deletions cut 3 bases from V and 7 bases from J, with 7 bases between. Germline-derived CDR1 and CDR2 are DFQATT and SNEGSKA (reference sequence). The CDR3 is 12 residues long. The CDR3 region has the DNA TGCAGTGCTAGTCCACGGAATTCACCCCTCCACTTT. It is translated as CSASPRNSPLHF.

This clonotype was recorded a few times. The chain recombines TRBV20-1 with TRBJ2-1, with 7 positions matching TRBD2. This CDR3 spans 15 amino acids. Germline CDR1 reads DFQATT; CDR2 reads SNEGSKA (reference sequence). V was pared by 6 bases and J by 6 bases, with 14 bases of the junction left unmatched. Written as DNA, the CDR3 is TGCAGTGCCGCCGGGGATGCGGGAGCGGGCAATGAGCAGTTCTTC. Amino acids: CSAAGDAGAGNEQFF.

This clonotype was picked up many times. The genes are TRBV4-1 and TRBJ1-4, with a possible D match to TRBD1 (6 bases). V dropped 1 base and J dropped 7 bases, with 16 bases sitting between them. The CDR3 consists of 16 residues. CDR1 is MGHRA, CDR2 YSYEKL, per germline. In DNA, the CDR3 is TGCGCCAGCAGCCAAGGCATCGGGGGGGCGGTTGAAAAACTGTTTTTT. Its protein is CASSQGIGGAVEKLFF.

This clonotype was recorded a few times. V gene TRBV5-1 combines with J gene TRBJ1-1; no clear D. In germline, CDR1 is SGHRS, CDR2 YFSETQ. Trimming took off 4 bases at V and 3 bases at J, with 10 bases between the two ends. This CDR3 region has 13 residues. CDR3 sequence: CASSTGDHTEAFF. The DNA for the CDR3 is TGCGCCAGCAGCACTGGGGATCACACTGAAGCTTTCTTT. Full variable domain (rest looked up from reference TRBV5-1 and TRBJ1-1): KAGVTQTPRYLIKTRGQQVTLSCSPISGHRSVSWYQQTPGQGLQFLFEYFSETQRNKGNFPGRFSGRQFSNSRSEMNVSTLELGDSALYLCASSTGDHTEAFFGQGTRLTVV.

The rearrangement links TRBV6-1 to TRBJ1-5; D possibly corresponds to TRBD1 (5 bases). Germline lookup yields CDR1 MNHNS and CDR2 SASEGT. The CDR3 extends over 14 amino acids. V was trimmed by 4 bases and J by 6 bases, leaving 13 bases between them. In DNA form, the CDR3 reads TGTGCCAGCAGTGTCCTTGACAGCGGTCAGCCCCAGCATTTT. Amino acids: CASSVLDSGQPQHF.

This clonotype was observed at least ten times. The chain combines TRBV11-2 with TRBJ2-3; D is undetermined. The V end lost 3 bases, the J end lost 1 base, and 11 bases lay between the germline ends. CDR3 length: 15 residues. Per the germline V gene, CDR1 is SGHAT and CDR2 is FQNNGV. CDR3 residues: CASSLFSAGTDTQYF. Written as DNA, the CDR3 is TGTGCCAGCAGCTTGTTTTCGGCGGGCACAGATACGCAGTATTTT.

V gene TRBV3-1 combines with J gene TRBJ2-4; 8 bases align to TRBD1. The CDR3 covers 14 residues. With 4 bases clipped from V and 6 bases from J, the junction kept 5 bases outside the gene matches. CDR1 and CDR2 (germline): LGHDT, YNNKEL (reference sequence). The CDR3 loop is CASSLDRDTNIQYF. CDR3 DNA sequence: TGTGCCAGCAGCCTGGACAGGGATACAAACATTCAGTACTTC.

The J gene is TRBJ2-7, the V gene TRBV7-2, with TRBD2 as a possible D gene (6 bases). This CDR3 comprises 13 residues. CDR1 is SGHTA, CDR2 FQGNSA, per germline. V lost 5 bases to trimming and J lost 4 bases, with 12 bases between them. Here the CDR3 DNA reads TGTGCCAGCAGCCGACAGCGGGTTTACGAGCAGTACTTC. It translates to CASSRQRVYEQYF.

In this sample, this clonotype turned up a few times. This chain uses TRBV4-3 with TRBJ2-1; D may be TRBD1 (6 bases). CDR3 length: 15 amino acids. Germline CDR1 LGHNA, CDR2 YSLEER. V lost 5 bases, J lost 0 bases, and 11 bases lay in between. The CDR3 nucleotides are TGCGCCAGCAGCTGGGGGCGGAGCTCCTACAATGAGCAGTTCTTC. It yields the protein CASSWGRSSYNEQFF.

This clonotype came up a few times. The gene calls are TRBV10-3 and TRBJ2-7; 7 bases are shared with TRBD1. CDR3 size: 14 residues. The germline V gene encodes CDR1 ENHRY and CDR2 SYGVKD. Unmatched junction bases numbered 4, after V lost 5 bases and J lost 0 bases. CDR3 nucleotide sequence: TGTGCCATCAGTCTCCGGGACAGCTCCTACGAGCAGTACTTC. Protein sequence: CAISLRDSSYEQYF.

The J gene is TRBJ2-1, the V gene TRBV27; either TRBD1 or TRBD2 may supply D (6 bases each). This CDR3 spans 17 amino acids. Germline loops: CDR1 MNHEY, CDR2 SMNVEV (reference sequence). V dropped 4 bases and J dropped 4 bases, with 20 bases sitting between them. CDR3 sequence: CASSSLIGGPVYNEQFF. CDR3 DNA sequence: TGTGCCAGCAGTTCCCTCATTGGGGGGCCCGTTTACAATGAGCAGTTCTTC.

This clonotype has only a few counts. As DNA, the CDR3 is TGTGCCAGCAGTTTAGCCGGACTAGCGGGGGGGTACGAGCAGTACTTC. Residues: CASSLAGLAGGYEQYF. The chain has TRBV12-3 or TRBV12-4 and TRBJ2-7, with TRBD2 matching over 15 bases. The V gene end was trimmed by 0 bases and the J gene end by 4 bases; junction bases not matched to a gene: 1. The CDR3 length is 16 residues.

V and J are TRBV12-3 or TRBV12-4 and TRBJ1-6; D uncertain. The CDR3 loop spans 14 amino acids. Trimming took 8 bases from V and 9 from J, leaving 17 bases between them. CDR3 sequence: CASRRELASSPLHF. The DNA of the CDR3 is TGTGCCAGCCGACGAGAACTAGCAAGTTCACCCCTCCACTTT.

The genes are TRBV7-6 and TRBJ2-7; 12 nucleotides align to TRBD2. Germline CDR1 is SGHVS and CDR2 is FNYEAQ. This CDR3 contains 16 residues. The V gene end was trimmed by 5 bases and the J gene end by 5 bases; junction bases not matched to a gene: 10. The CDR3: CASSPRLAGEADEQYF. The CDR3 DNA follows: TGTGCCAGCAGCCCTCGACTAGCGGGAGAGGCGGACGAGCAGTACTTC.

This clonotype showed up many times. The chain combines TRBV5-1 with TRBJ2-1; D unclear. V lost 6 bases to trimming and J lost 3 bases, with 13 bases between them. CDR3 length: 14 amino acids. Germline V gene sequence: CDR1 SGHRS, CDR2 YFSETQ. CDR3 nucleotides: TGCGCCAGCACTAGTGTGCCCGGCTACAATGAGCAGTTCTTC. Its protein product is CASTSVPGYNEQFF.

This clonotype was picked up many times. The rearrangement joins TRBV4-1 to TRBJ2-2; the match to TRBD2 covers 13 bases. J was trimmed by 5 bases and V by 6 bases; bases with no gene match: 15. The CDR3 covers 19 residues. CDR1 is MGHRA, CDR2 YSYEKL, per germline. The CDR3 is CASRRLPGLAGAGTGELFF. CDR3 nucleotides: TGCGCCAGCAGGCGGCTCCCCGGACTAGCGGGGGCAGGGACCGGGGAGCTGTTTTTT.

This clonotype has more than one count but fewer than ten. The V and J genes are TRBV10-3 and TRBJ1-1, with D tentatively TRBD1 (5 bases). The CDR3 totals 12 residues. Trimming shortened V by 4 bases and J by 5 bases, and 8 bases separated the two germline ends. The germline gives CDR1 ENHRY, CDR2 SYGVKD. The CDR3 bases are TGTGCCATCAGTGCAGGGTTGACTGAAGCTTTCTTT. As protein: CAISAGLTEAFF.

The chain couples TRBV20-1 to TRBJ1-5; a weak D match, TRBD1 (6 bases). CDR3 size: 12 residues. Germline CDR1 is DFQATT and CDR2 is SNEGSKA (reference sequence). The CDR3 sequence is CSTTERQAKQHF. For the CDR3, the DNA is TGCAGCACAACCGAGAGACAGGCTAAACAGCATTTT.

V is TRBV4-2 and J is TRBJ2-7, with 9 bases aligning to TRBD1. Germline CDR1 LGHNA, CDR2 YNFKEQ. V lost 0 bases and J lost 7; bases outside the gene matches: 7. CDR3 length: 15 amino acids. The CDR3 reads CASSQDLDRGREQYF. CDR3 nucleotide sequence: TGTGCCAGCAGCCAAGATCTCGACAGGGGGAGGGAGCAGTACTTC.

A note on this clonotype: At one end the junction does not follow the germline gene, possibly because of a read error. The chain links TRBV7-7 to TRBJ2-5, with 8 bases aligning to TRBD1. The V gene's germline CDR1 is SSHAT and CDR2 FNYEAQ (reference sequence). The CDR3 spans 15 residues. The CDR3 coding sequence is TGTGCTAGCAGCCCGACTGGACAGGGTTTGGGGGTCCAGTACTTC. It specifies CASSPTGQGLGVQYF.

The CDR3 sequence is CASSVGVKTQETQYF. For the CDR3, the DNA is TGTGCCAGCAGCGTAGGAGTCAAAACCCAAGAGACCCAGTACTTC. The V call is TRBV9, the J call TRBJ2-5; no clear D gene. The CDR3 is 15 amino acids. CDR1 is SGDLS, CDR2 YYNGEE, per germline. V gave up 0 bases and J gave up 1 base, with 10 bases separating them.